This paragraph covers one TCR beta chain sequence. Per the original methods: Amplification of reference gene primers provided the estimated nucleated cell counts. TCRdb's table, derived via immunoSEQ multiplex PCR, lists solely in-frame clones and lacks some. From that table come the V and J calls and clone size; the DNA was used to work out D and trimming. The data contain 200,000 to 300,000 clones, roughly 80% of them singletons. The data belong to a study of blood T cell repertoires in COVID-19. Overall study context: Samples taken during acute and convalescent COVID-19 were collected in the United States, Italy and Spain. T cells, B-cell-depleted T cells, or PBMCs provided the cDNA or gDNA that served as material.

In germline, CDR1 is MNHEY, CDR2 SVGAGI. Trimming removed 9 bases at V and 3 bases at J, with 19 bases between. The CDR3 is made up of 15 amino acids. The chain couples TRBV6-5 to TRBJ2-3; tentative D call: TRBD1 (6 bases). The material sequenced was peripheral blood. The origin of this receptor is a woman younger than 30 with acute or convalescent COVID-19. CDR3 sequence: CASVENRAATDTQYF. As DNA, the CDR3 is TGTGCCAGTGTGGAGAACAGGGCCGCGACAGATACGCAGTATTTT.